The rows below give T cell receptor beta chains drawn from one sample of a study of T-cell memory formation after mild COVID-19. TCRdb processed the 5' RACE reads anew with MiXCR; each CDR3 protein has one entry. The data hold about 210,000 distinct CDR3 sequences, with more than 25% observed a single time. Sequenced: PBMCs or a T cell subset sorted from them (not recorded which). The receptors stem from an adult woman who had mild COVID-19 (a few samples of this study predate the infection). Cell type and time point are not known. The CDR3 runs from the conserved cysteine through the conserved F or W. The order of the fields is J gene, V gene, CDR3 protein.

J: TRBJ2-1; V: TRBV20-1; CDR3: CSVDGTSGVYNEQFF
J: TRBJ2-1; V: TRBV6-1; CDR3: CASSEARTSGRRLF
J: TRBJ1-2; V: TRBV18; CDR3: CASSPDNNYGYTF
J: TRBJ2-5; V: TRBV7-8; CDR3: CASSTSQAGGGETQYF
J: TRBJ2-5; V: TRBV7-3; CDR3: CASSLTGGFQETQYF
J: TRBJ2-2; V: TRBV12-3/TRBV12-4; CDR3: CASSFQGLGTGELFF
J: TRBJ2-2; V: TRBV7-8; CDR3: CASSLVGGSNFGELFF
J: TRBJ1-2; V: TRBV12-3/TRBV12-4; CDR3: CASSAGQSYGYTF
J: TRBJ1-2; V: TRBV10-3; CDR3: CAISGRDRGRPYGYTF
J: TRBJ2-3; V: TRBV25-1; CDR3: CASSEYSLTDTQYF
J: TRBJ1-1; V: TRBV3-1; CDR3: CASSPYGGTEAFF
J: TRBJ2-1; V: TRBV7-6; CDR3: CASSSGGPYNEQFF
J: TRBJ2-1; V: TRBV29-1; CDR3: CSVEPTTSGIYNEQFF
J: TRBJ2-2; V: TRBV24-1; CDR3: CATTATSGDNTGELFF
J: TRBJ2-3; V: TRBV27; CDR3: CASSNTFLASTDTQYF
J: TRBJ2-5; V: TRBV7-6; CDR3: CASSLWEELRETQYF
J: TRBJ1-2; V: TRBV5-1; CDR3: CASSLVPASGANGYTF
J: TRBJ2-3; V: TRBV5-1; CDR3: CASSSGTSGGSTDTQYF
J: TRBJ2-3; V: TRBV27; CDR3: CASSLGTSGSGTDTQYF
J: TRBJ1-5; V: TRBV27; CDR3: CASSLTINQPQHF
J: TRBJ2-7; V: TRBV5-1; CDR3: CASGQWTGSYEQYF
J: TRBJ2-5; V: TRBV6-6; CDR3: CASSYSNPGGGKETQYF
J: TRBJ1-2; V: TRBV30; CDR3: CAWSVSRIDGYTF
J: TRBJ2-3; V: TRBV7-6; CDR3: CASSWTSGTDTQYF
J: TRBJ2-1; V: TRBV6-2/TRBV6-3; CDR3: CASSPGTSGSDEQFF
J: TRBJ1-2; V: TRBV5-1; CDR3: CASSLVFYGTGASNYGYTF
J: TRBJ1-1; V: TRBV30; CDR3: CAWSPLTPNTEAFF
J: TRBJ2-3; V: TRBV7-9; CDR3: CASSSPRGLAVGTDTQYF
J: TRBJ2-6; V: TRBV7-2; CDR3: CASSSVVRGKNSGANVLTF
J: TRBJ2-1; V: TRBV6-1; CDR3: CASNFGGDYNEQFF